This T cell receptor beta chain was recovered during a study of patients and donors after allogeneic stem cell transplantation (dated by TCRdb to 2018 to 2020). The method was RT-PCR. Sequencing used a NextSeq 550. TCRdb itself trimmed the public reads at Q25 with fastp, ran MiXCR and retained productive beta chains. Duplicate CDR3 protein sequences are folded into a single record with the most common DNA and genes. The sample records over 400,000 distinct CDR3 sequences, 16% of which are singletons. Around 6.8% of the sample belongs to the ten largest clones. About this clonotype itself: There is no known antigen for this receptor. No clone much larger than this one lies a single base away; base qualities are absent.

Material for sequencing was blood, either unsorted or a sorted T cell fraction (not recorded which). The sequence came from a human donor who was either an allogeneic HSCT recipient or a stem cell or donor lymphocyte infusion donor (not recorded which). It is not recorded whose cells these are; they may come from a transplant donor.

The DNA sequence reads TGCAGCGTTGGACAGGGTAGGGTTGGCTACACCTTC. It translates to CSVGQGRVGYTF. Here the chain combines TRBV29-1 and TRBJ1-2, and TRBD1 matches 7 of the central bases. Taken from the germline V gene, the CDR1 and CDR2 loops are SQVTM and ANQGSEA. From the cysteine through the phenylalanine, the CDR3 covers 12 amino acids. The entry retains the CDR3 DNA only, 36 bases that are in frame from base 1. Trimming removed 4 bases from V and 7 bases from J; the gene matches leave 6 bases unexplained.